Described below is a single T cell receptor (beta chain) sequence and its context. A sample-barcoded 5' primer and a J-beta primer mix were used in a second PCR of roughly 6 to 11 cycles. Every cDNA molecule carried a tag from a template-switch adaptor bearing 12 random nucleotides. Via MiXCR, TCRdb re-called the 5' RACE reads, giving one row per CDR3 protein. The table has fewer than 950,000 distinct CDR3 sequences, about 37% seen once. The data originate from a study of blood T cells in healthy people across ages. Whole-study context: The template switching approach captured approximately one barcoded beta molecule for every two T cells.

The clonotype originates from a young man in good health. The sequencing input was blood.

The CDR3 region has the DNA TGCGCCAGCAGCGAGCCGAGCTCTGGAAACACCATATATTTT. It yields the protein CASSEPSSGNTIYF. The chain uses TRBV5-1 and TRBJ1-3; no clear D. The CDR3 is 14 amino acids. Germline CDR1 and CDR2: SGHRS and YFSETQ. The V end was cut by 4 bases, the J end by 0 bases, with 8 bases between.